This TCR beta chain derives from a study of blood T cells in healthy people across ages. Germline V gene sequence: CDR1 SQVTM, CDR2 ANQGSEA. This CDR3 has 11 residues. Trimming removed 8 bases at V and 9 bases at J, with 14 bases between. Through a sample-barcoded 5' primer and a J-beta primer mix, a second PCR was run for roughly 7 to 11 cycles. TCRdb analysed the 5' RACE reads with MiXCR anew, one entry per CDR3 protein. Here the sample spans about 680,000 distinct CDR3 sequences, roughly 50% being singletons. This clonotype originated in a woman aged 55-69 years in good health. The sequenced sample consisted of blood. This sequence joins TRBV29-1 and TRBJ2-1; the D gene could be TRBD1 or TRBD2 (5 bases each). Here the CDR3 reads CSPVGRGEQFF. CDR3 in DNA: TGCAGCCCTGTGGGACGCGGTGAGCAGTTCTTC.